This T cell receptor beta chain originates from a study of cytomegalovirus exposure and HLA in healthy donors. Notes on the study in general: Usually a TCR sequence was rare, but some public TCRs were found in many donors. The study listed 164 cytomegalovirus-associated TCR beta chains. A later analysis reported that several of the most significant clusters appeared to be linked to common viral pathogens, among them Epstein-Barr virus.

Amplification used 60 Vbeta primers and 13 Jbeta primers. The repertoire was sequenced with immunoSEQ multiplex PCR; TCRdb's copy has only in-frame clones and lacks some. The ten most abundant clones cover almost 0.75% of a sample with 150,000 to 250,000 clones. As regards this clone: Its antigen is unknown.

Sequencing was done on a sample of PBMCs. This TCR derives from a boy between 5 and 17 years old in good health and CMV-seronegative.

In nucleotides, the CDR3 is TGTGCCAGCAGTGGGGACAGGGGATACTCCCTCCACTTT. It translates to CASSGDRGYSLHF. The chain employs TRBV27 and TRBJ1-6; 10 positions agree with TRBD1. Losses at the gene ends were 5 bases for V and 14 bases for J; bases not matched to a gene: 6. The CDR3 totals 13 residues. Germline V gene data show CDR1 as MNHEY and CDR2 as SMNVEV (reference sequence).